The 29 T cell receptor beta chains in this list originate from one sample, sequenced in a study of T-cell reconstitution after alpha-beta-depleted transplantation in children. TCRbeta library construction was performed incorporating unique molecular identifiers. TCRdb redid the calling of the PCR reads with MiXCR, one entry per CDR3 protein. The data contain approximately 190,000 distinct CDR3 sequences, roughly 6% of them singletons. Here the sequenced sample was PBMCs, taken before TCRalphabeta/CD19-depleted stem cell transplant. The receptors derive from a girl less than two years old with combined immunodeficiency, due to receive a stem cell transplant.

This clonotype occurred many times. This rearrangement joins TRBV12-3 or TRBV12-4 to TRBJ2-7, with 8 bases aligning to TRBD2. This CDR3 region has 14 residues. Trimming took 6 bases from V and 5 from J; bases not matched to a gene: 9. CDR3 sequence: CASSKSGRANEQYF. CDR3 nucleotides: TGTGCCAGCAGCAAGAGCGGGAGAGCCAACGAGCAGTACTTC.

This clonotype was picked up a small number of times. An end of the junction differs from the germline gene, which may be a read error. This chain joins TRBV20-1 and TRBJ2-3; 8 positions match TRBD1. CDR3 length: 17 amino acids. Germline V gene data show CDR1 as DFQATT and CDR2 as SNEGSKA (reference sequence). This CDR3 reads CCARGETGASFTDTQYF. In DNA, the CDR3 is TGCTGTGCTAGAGGAGAGACAGGGGCGAGCTTCACAGATACGCAGTATTTT.

This clonotype was seen at least ten times. V usage is TRBV7-2 and J usage is TRBJ2-7; D unresolved. CDR3 size: 15 residues. Looked up from germline, CDR1 is SGHTA and CDR2 is FQGNSA. The V end lost 0 bases, the J end lost 4 bases, and 13 bases lay between the germline ends. CDR3 coding DNA: TGTGCCAGCAGCTTAGCTCATTCCTTGTTGTACGAGCAGTACTTC. As protein: CASSLAHSLLYEQYF.

In its sample, this clonotype was seen many times. The rearrangement uses TRBV19 and TRBJ2-3; D unclear. Germline CDR1 LNHDA, CDR2 SQIVND (reference sequence). With 3 bases removed from V and 5 bases from J, the gap between germline ends came to 6 bases. This CDR3 region has 12 residues. CDR3: CASSIKKDTQYF. The CDR3 nucleotides read TGTGCCAGTAGTATCAAGAAAGATACGCAGTATTTT.

This clonotype was seen many times. The chain recombines TRBV4-3 with TRBJ2-2; D gene unclear. Trimming stripped 0 bases from V and 4 bases from J, with 9 bases between. CDR1 is LGHNA and CDR2 is YSLEER in the germline V gene. The CDR3 is 15 residues long. CDR3 in DNA: TGCGCCAGCAGCCAAGATCGGCAGGCCACCGGGGAGCTGTTTTTT. Its protein product is CASSQDRQATGELFF.

This clonotype was counted many times. The chain combines TRBV6-6 with TRBJ2-3, with D unclear. Trimming removed 2 bases from V and 6 bases from J, with 6 bases in between. From germline, CDR1 is MNHNY and CDR2 SVGAGI (reference sequence). The CDR3 length is 12 residues. In nucleotides, the CDR3 is TGTGCCAGCAGTTACCAGAGGGATACGCAGTATTTT. It is translated as CASSYQRDTQYF.

This clonotype was observed many times. The chain is built from TRBV13 and TRBJ2-7; D gene uncertain. This CDR3 contains 13 residues. Trimming left V 0 bases short and J 5 bases short, with 8 bases between. Germline CDR1 is PRHDT and CDR2 is FYEKMQ (reference sequence). The CDR3 DNA sequence: TGTGCCAGCAGCTTAGGCAACTTACACGAGCAGTACTTC. This gives the protein CASSLGNLHEQYF.

The genes are TRBV5-6 and TRBJ2-1; 9 bases fit TRBD2. This CDR3 comprises 14 residues. Germline V gene sequence: CDR1 SGHDT, CDR2 YYEEEE. The trim removed 6 bases at V and 12 bases at J, leaving 13 bases unmatched. CDR3 protein: CASTIAGVQGTQFF. The CDR3 bases are TGTGCCAGCACCATAGCGGGGGTACAGGGAACGCAGTTCTTC.

This clonotype occurred many times. The chain is built from TRBV7-9 and TRBJ2-7; the D gene could be TRBD1 or TRBD2 (5 bases each). The CDR3 contains 13 residues. Trimming shortened V by 3 bases and J by 5 bases, and 11 bases separated the two germline ends. Germline CDR1 SEHNR, CDR2 FQNEAQ (reference sequence). The DNA of the CDR3 is TGTGCCAGCAGCTTGGGGGTACCCAACGAGCAGTACTTC. Its protein is CASSLGVPNEQYF. Supplemented by reference TRBV7-9 and TRBJ2-7, the full variable domain reads DTGVSQNPRHKITKRGQNVTFRCDPISEHNRLYWYRQTLGQGPEFLTYFQNEAQLEKSRLLSDRFSAERPKGSFSTLEIQRTEQGDSAMYLCASSLGVPNEQYFGPGTRLTVT.

This clonotype was seen repeatedly, ten times or more. The genes are TRBV21-1 and TRBJ1-3. TRBV21-1 is termed a pseudogene. The CDR3 runs 11 residues. The CDR3 loop reads CAIPDSPLSYF. The CDR3 coding sequence is TGTGCCATCCCCGACAGTCCTCTAAGTTATTTT.

The table lists this clonotype with many counts. This chain connects TRBV18 to TRBJ2-5, with D uncertain. Germline V gives CDR1 KGHSH, CDR2 LQKENI. The CDR3 runs to 15 residues. V lost 4 bases to trimming and J lost 5 bases, with 17 bases between them. CDR3 nucleotides: TGTGCCAGCTCACGAAAGCGCCTTGAACGGGAGACCCAGTACTTC. It translates to CASSRKRLERETQYF.

This clonotype was counted between two and nine times. The chain has TRBV28 and TRBJ2-7, with 10 bases lining up with TRBD2. The length of the CDR3 is 14 residues. V gave up 6 bases and J gave up 5 bases; unmatched junction bases: 7. Germline V lookup: CDR1 MDHEN, CDR2 SYDVKM. DNA of the CDR3: TGTGCCAGCAGCCCCGCTAGCGGGGGAAACGAGCAGTACTTC. Translation: CASSPASGGNEQYF.

This clonotype was counted many times. Written as DNA, the CDR3 is TGCAGCGTTGGTGGGGATACGCAGTATTTT. It encodes CSVGGDTQYF. The genes are TRBV29-1 and TRBJ2-3, with D unclear. The CDR3 has 10 amino acids. The germline V gene encodes CDR1 SQVTM and CDR2 ANQGSEA. Trimming took off 4 bases at V and 6 bases at J, with 5 bases between the two ends.

The sample holds a few counts of this clonotype. The chain's CDR3 is CASSSWGLGRETQYF. The CDR3 DNA reads TGTGCCAGCAGCTCGTGGGGTCTAGGGCGGGAGACCCAGTACTTC. The chain links TRBV28 to TRBJ2-5; the D is unclear. With 6 bases removed from V and 5 bases from J, the gap between germline ends came to 19 bases. Germline V lookup: CDR1 MDHEN, CDR2 SYDVKM. The CDR3 runs to 15 residues.

The table lists this clonotype with many counts. The chain has TRBV4-1 and TRBJ2-7; the D is unclear. The germline V gene encodes CDR1 MGHRA and CDR2 YSYEKL. V dropped 0 bases and J dropped 4 bases, with 22 bases sitting between them. This CDR3 has 18 amino acids. The CDR3 loop is CASSQDWGYSPRSYEQYF. DNA of the CDR3: TGCGCCAGCAGCCAAGACTGGGGATACAGCCCACGTTCGTACGAGCAGTACTTC.

Ten or more counts support this clonotype. V usage is TRBV29-1 and J usage is TRBJ1-2, with TRBD1 matching 7 bases. The CDR3 contains 13 residues. CDR1 SQVTM and CDR2 ANQGSEA come from the germline V gene. Germline trimming cut 4 bases from V and 4 bases from J; bases unmatched to any gene: 6. The CDR3 protein is CSVGGGTSYGYTF. CDR3 nucleotides: TGCAGCGTTGGAGGGGGCACCTCCTATGGCTACACCTTC.

The table lists this clonotype with many counts. CDR3: CASSQAGENGAYNEQFF. CDR3 DNA: TGTGCCAGCAGCCAAGCGGGGGAGAACGGGGCCTACAATGAGCAGTTCTTC. This chain connects TRBV4-2 to TRBJ2-1, with a tentative D call TRBD2 (6 bases). There are 17 residues in the CDR3. Germline CDR1 LGHNA, CDR2 YNFKEQ. The V gene lost 1 base and the J gene lost 2 bases, with 15 bases spanning the gap.

This clonotype was counted at least ten times. The J gene is TRBJ1-1, the V gene TRBV13, with D uncertain. Germline V CDR1 and CDR2: PRHDT, FYEKMQ (reference sequence). The CDR3 is 14 amino acids. Trimming shortened V by 7 bases and J by 1 base, and 13 bases separated the two germline ends. CDR3 DNA sequence: TGTGCCAGCACCAATAGAAAGAGGAACACTGAAGCTTTCTTT. Protein sequence: CASTNRKRNTEAFF.

At least ten counts were recorded for this clonotype. This chain uses TRBV10-3 with TRBJ2-2; D is perhaps TRBD1 or TRBD2 (5 bases each). This CDR3 spans 15 amino acids. Germline assignment: CDR1 ENHRY and CDR2 SYGVKD. Trimming cost V 3 bases and J 3 bases, with 11 bases left between them. The CDR3 is CAISEGTVDTGELFF. The CDR3 DNA reads TGTGCCATCAGTGAAGGGACGGTGGACACCGGGGAGCTGTTTTTT.

Many counts were recorded for this clonotype. The chain joins TRBV7-9 to TRBJ1-2, with no clear D. The CDR3 consists of 12 residues. With 1 base removed from V and 8 bases from J, the gap between germline ends came to 8 bases. Germline lookup yields CDR1 SEHNR and CDR2 FQNEAQ (reference sequence). DNA of the CDR3: TGTGCCAGCAGCTTAGGGGCAGAAGGCTACACCTTC. Translation gives CASSLGAEGYTF.

This clonotype turned up a few times. This may be a read error, as it is one base from a much larger clone. The chain has TRBV7-3 and TRBJ2-3, with 7 bases matching TRBD1. This CDR3 contains 14 residues. V dropped 2 bases and J dropped 4; count of bases not matched to a gene: 3. Germline assignment: CDR1 SGHTA and CDR2 FQGTGA. This CDR3 is CASSLDRAADTQYF. The DNA of the CDR3 is TGTGCCAGCAGCTTAGACAGGGCCGCAGATACGCAGTATTTT.

This clonotype has a handful of counts. The CDR3 DNA is TGTGCCAGCTCACCCATACAGGGGACCATTCAGTACTTC. This encodes CASSPIQGTIQYF. The genes are TRBV18 and TRBJ2-4; 7 bases fit TRBD1. The V gene's germline CDR1 is KGHSH and CDR2 LQKENI. J was trimmed by 9 bases and V by 3 bases; bases with no gene match: 5. The CDR3 runs 13 residues.

This clonotype was picked up many times. J is TRBJ2-7 and V is TRBV6-5; no definite D call. The germline V gene has CDR1 MNHEY and CDR2 SVGAGI. Trimming took off 0 bases at V and 2 bases at J, with 11 bases between the two ends. There are 15 residues in the CDR3. CDR3 protein: CASSYSTRGPYEQYF. CDR3 nucleotides: TGTGCCAGCAGTTACTCGACAAGAGGTCCCTACGAGCAGTACTTC.

This clonotype was recorded at least ten times. The V gene is TRBV3-1, the J gene TRBJ2-1, with 7 nucleotides matching TRBD2. The CDR3 sequence is 16 residues long. Germline CDR1 reads LGHDT; CDR2 reads YNNKEL (reference sequence). With V trimmed by 0 bases and J by 3 bases, 5 bases remained unmatched. CDR3 bases: TGTGCCAGCAGCCAAGATAGACTAGCCGTCTACAATGAGCAGTTCTTC. Translating gives CASSQDRLAVYNEQFF.

V and J are TRBV4-1 and TRBJ2-4; 8 bases match TRBD1. V shed 1 base, J shed 13 bases, and the junction held 0 bases outside the gene matches. CDR3 length equals 11 residues. CDR1 and CDR2 from the germline V gene are MGHRA and YSYEKL. The CDR3 coding sequence is TGCGCCAGCAGCCAAGGGGACAGGCAGTACTTC. Amino acid sequence: CASSQGDRQYF.

This clonotype occurred many times. The rearrangement joins TRBV15 to TRBJ2-7; possibly TRBD2 for D (6 bases). Germline V gene data show CDR1 as LNHNV and CDR2 as YYDKDF (reference sequence). This CDR3 contains 18 residues. V shed 0 bases and J shed 3 bases, with 21 bases lying between them. CDR3 region: CATSRDLLGRTASYEQYF. The CDR3 bases are TGTGCCACCAGCAGAGATTTATTAGGGAGGACGGCAAGCTACGAGCAGTACTTC.

At least ten counts were recorded for this clonotype. The chain joins TRBV12-3 or TRBV12-4 to TRBJ2-3, with a possible D match to TRBD2 (6 bases). The CDR3 totals 15 residues. Trimming cost V 6 bases and J 4 bases, with 17 bases left between them. In DNA, the CDR3 is TGTGCCAGCAGAGATCCGGGGACTGGGGCAGATACGCAGTATTTT. Residues: CASRDPGTGADTQYF.

This clonotype was counted many times. The chain joins TRBV27 to TRBJ2-1; TRBD2 aligns across 15 bases. The CDR3 runs 15 residues. Germline values: CDR1 MNHEY, CDR2 SMNVEV (reference sequence). J lost 7 bases, V lost 5 bases, and 3 bases had no gene match. CDR3 region: CASSRGTSGGNEQFF. Here the CDR3 DNA reads TGTGCCAGCAGTAGAGGGACTAGCGGGGGGAATGAGCAGTTCTTC.

This clonotype occurred many times. The CDR3 DNA follows: TGTGCCAGCAGCACCTGGGGACTAGCGGAGGTAGTGGAAGGTGAGCAGTTCTTC. Its protein product is CASSTWGLAEVVEGEQFF. The V gene is TRBV7-9, the J gene TRBJ2-1, with 11 bases fitting TRBD2. The CDR3 is made up of 18 amino acids. Trimming at V came to 5 bases and at J to 9 bases, leaving 18 bases not matched to a gene. Germline lookup yields CDR1 SEHNR and CDR2 FQNEAQ (reference sequence).